The TCR beta chain described here comes from a study of cytomegalovirus exposure and HLA in healthy donors. With regard to this clone: Its antigen remains unknown.

This CDR3 is 13 amino acids long. Germline assignment: CDR1 SGHTA and CDR2 FQGNSA. V dropped 1 base and J dropped 6 bases, with 9 bases sitting between them. 60 Vbeta and 13 Jbeta primers were used in PCR. Repertoires were generated with immunoSEQ multiplex PCR, while TCRdb's copy carries only in-frame clones and drops some. The data show about 100,000 clones, 81% seen once. Study results and limitations: Exclusion as indistinguishable affected some V segments, including TRBV6-2 and TRBV6-3.

The genes are TRBV7-2 and TRBJ2-5; D not certain. Specimen: PBMCs. This clonotype was sampled from a man aged 35-49 years in good health and CMV-seropositive. The CDR3 sequence is CASSLGASKTQYF. The CDR3 region has the DNA TGTGCCAGCAGCTTAGGTGCTTCTAAGACCCAGTACTTC.